This T cell receptor beta chain was found in a study of blood T cell repertoires in COVID-19. Study details: Sources were T cells, B-cell-depleted T cells, or PBMCs; the material itself was cDNA or gDNA.

TCRdb keeps only in-frame clones here, not all; method: immunoSEQ multiplex PCR. Of tens of thousands of clones listed, under 90% are singletons. Per germline, CDR1 LGHNA and CDR2 YSLEER. Trimming shortened V by 1 base and J by 5 bases, and 17 bases separated the two germline ends. The CDR3 runs 16 residues. Seattle-derived patients entered the study during active infection and were followed longitudinally. This receptor was obtained from a man aged 55 to 70 with COVID-19, enrolled during active disease. Sequenced sample: peripheral blood. The J gene is TRBJ1-1, the V gene TRBV4-3; a weak D match, TRBD1 (6 bases). The CDR3 loop is CASSQVVGGTRTEAFF. CDR3 nucleotide sequence: TGCGCCAGCAGCCAAGTGGTAGGGGGAACGAGGACTGAAGCTTTCTTT.